The 13 T cell receptor beta chains below were found in one sample sequenced in a study of T cells in Graves' hyperthyroidism and ophthalmopathy. RNA transcripts were the template for amplifying TCR beta CDR3 regions. A set of HTBI primers served as the primers for a first-round RT-PCR of the TCR CDR3. TCRdb re-analysed the multiplex PCR reads in MiXCR, keeping a single row per CDR3 protein. The sample yields hundreds of thousands of distinct CDR3 sequences, 15% seen once. The sequencing sample was made of blood. The source of these receptors is a woman aged 55-69 years with Graves' ophthalmopathy.

CDR3 in DNA: TGCGCCAGCAGCCACGTCCAGGGAAACTCCTACAATGAGCAGTTCTTC. This sequence encodes CASSHVQGNSYNEQFF. The rearrangement joins TRBV4-1 to TRBJ2-1; D possibly corresponds to TRBD1 (5 bases). Deletions cut 3 bases from V and 0 bases from J, with 12 bases between. Germline values: CDR1 MGHRA, CDR2 YSYEKL. The CDR3 spans 16 residues.

This clonotype was picked up many times. The chain couples TRBV24-1 to TRBJ2-1; D is ambiguous. Germline loops: CDR1 KGHDR, CDR2 SFDVKD. The V and J ends lost 4 bases and 2 bases respectively, with 17 bases between them. The CDR3 runs to 17 residues. This CDR3 is CATSDAPGRSTYNEQFF. The CDR3 DNA reads TGTGCCACCAGTGACGCACCGGGCCGTTCTACCTACAATGAGCAGTTCTTC.

This clonotype has more than one count but fewer than ten. The rearrangement joins TRBV28 to TRBJ1-6, with D perhaps matching TRBD1 (6 bases). V was cut by 5 bases and J by 3 bases, with 20 bases left in between. The CDR3 is 18 amino acids. CDR1 MDHEN and CDR2 SYDVKM come from the germline V gene. The CDR3: CASSHTGSQLDYNSPLHF. DNA of the CDR3: TGTGCCAGCAGTCATACAGGGTCGCAACTCGACTATAATTCACCCCTCCACTTT.

This clonotype was counted many times. V gene TRBV27 combines with J gene TRBJ1-5; D is ambiguous. This CDR3 has 14 amino acids. Germline V CDR1 and CDR2: MNHEY, SMNVEV (reference sequence). V lost 5 bases to trimming and J lost 0 bases, with 8 bases between them. In DNA form, the CDR3 reads TGTGCCAGCAGTCCAGCGTATAGCAATCAGCCCCAGCATTTT. Translation gives CASSPAYSNQPQHF.

The gene calls are TRBV5-1 and TRBJ1-4, with unresolved D. The CDR3 length is 14 residues. Germline CDR1 reads SGHRS; CDR2 reads YFSETQ. V was clipped by 1 base and J by 4 bases, with 8 bases between them. The CDR3 sequence is CASSLNTGNEKLFF. CDR3 coding DNA: TGCGCCAGCAGCTTGAACACGGGTAATGAAAAACTGTTTTTT.

The rearrangement joins TRBV11-2 to TRBJ2-7; 8 bases map to TRBD2. The CDR3 loop spans 18 amino acids. Germline assignment: CDR1 SGHAT and CDR2 FQNNGV. Trimming took 7 bases from V and 4 from J; bases not matched to a gene: 21. CDR3 region: CASNFEGESWTSRYEQYF. The CDR3 bases are TGTGCCAGCAACTTCGAAGGGGAATCTTGGACTAGCCGGTACGAGCAGTACTTC. The full variable domain, in which reference TRBV11-2 and TRBJ2-7 provide the parts outside the CDR3, is EAGVAQSPRYKIIEKRQSVAFWCNPISGHATLYWYQQILGQGPKLLIQFQNNGVVDDSQLPKDRFSAERLKGVDSTLKIQPAKLEDSAVYLCASNFEGESWTSRYEQYFGPGTRLTVT.

This clonotype came up many times. The rearrangement uses TRBV18 and TRBJ2-1; D possibly corresponds to TRBD2 (6 bases). The CDR3 extends over 15 amino acids. V was pared by 2 bases and J by 8 bases, with 16 bases between. The germline CDR1 and CDR2 sequences are KGHSH and LQKENI. The CDR3 region has the DNA TGTGCCAGCTCACCAGGGGGGAGAACCCCCCATGAGCAGTTCTTC. The encoded protein is CASSPGGRTPHEQFF.

The chain is built from TRBV28 and TRBJ2-5, with D perhaps matching TRBD1 (6 bases). Trimming removed 9 bases at V and 5 bases at J, with 13 bases between. Per germline, CDR1 MDHEN and CDR2 SYDVKM. The CDR3 totals 12 residues. The CDR3, as DNA: TGTGCCAGTGAGGGACAAGGGGAGACCCAGTACTTC. Its protein product is CASEGQGETQYF.

The chain is built from TRBV13 and TRBJ2-7, with D unclear. Trimming left V 5 bases short and J 3 bases short, with 11 bases between. Germline V gene data show CDR1 as PRHDT and CDR2 as FYEKMQ (reference sequence). The CDR3 length is 13 residues. CDR3 DNA sequence: TGTGCCAGCAGCGTAGACCCGGGCTACGAGCAGTACTTC. Residues: CASSVDPGYEQYF. Combining the CDR3 with reference TRBV13 and TRBJ2-7 gives the whole variable domain AAGVIQSPRHLIKEKRETATLKCYPIPRHDTVYWYQQGPGQDPQFLISFYEKMQSDKGSIPDRFSAQQFSDYHSELNMSSLELGDSALYFCASSVDPGYEQYFGPGTRLTVT.

The rearrangement uses TRBV5-1 and TRBJ1-1; 7 nucleotides match TRBD1. J lost 11 bases, V lost 7 bases, and 20 bases had no gene match. The CDR3 spans 15 residues. Germline CDR1 reads SGHRS; CDR2 reads YFSETQ. DNA for the CDR3: TGCGCCAGCGGCCCCAGGGGGGGGCTAGGAACAGCCGCTTTCTTT. Its protein is CASGPRGGLGTAAFF.

This clonotype was recorded many times. The chain combines TRBV28 with TRBJ2-5; TRBD1 agrees at 11 bases. After removal of 6 bases from V and 5 bases from J, the junction contained 11 bases not matched to a gene. The CDR3 consists of 16 residues. Germline values: CDR1 MDHEN, CDR2 SYDVKM. The CDR3 loop is CASRPYGTGGAETQYF. CDR3 DNA sequence: TGTGCCAGCAGGCCCTACGGGACAGGGGGTGCGGAGACCCAGTACTTC.

This clonotype was detected only a few times. The V and J genes are TRBV7-8 and TRBJ1-2; D possibly corresponds to TRBD1 (5 bases). Germline V gene data show CDR1 as SGHVS and CDR2 as FQNEAQ. CDR3 length: 14 amino acids. V was cut by 7 bases and J by 5 bases, with 17 bases left in between. CDR3 amino acids: CASTYSSGAYGYTF. CDR3 bases: TGTGCCAGCACCTACTCTTCCGGGGCATATGGCTACACCTTC.

Worth noting for this clonotype: A much larger clone sits a single nucleotide away, making a read error possible. The chain couples TRBV27 to TRBJ2-5, with D perhaps matching TRBD1 (5 bases). Per the germline V gene, CDR1 is MNHEY and CDR2 is SMNVEV (reference sequence). The CDR3 covers 13 residues. V was pared by 5 bases and J by 1 base, with 8 bases between. The CDR3 sequence is CASSEGVQETQYF. CDR3 bases: TGTGCCAGCAGTGAAGGGGTCCAAGAGACCCAGTACTTC.